Below are 26 T cell receptor beta chains sequenced from a single sample in a study of CXCR3-negative and CXCR3-positive naive CD8 T cells (dated by TCRdb to the late 2010s). Sequencing took place on a NextSeq 550. The Human TCR Profiling Kit (MiLaboratory) was used to make UMI-labeled 5' RACE TRB cDNA libraries. The reads underwent TCRdb reprocessing, giving one record for each CDR3 protein sequence and no DNA. The sample's records list approximately 39,000 distinct CDR3 sequences. Roughly 15% of the sample is in the top ten clones. Sequencing was done on a sample of memory CD8+ T cells from blood. The sample's cell subset or site, from its label and the paper: conventional CD8+ memory T cells (TMEM), sorted as controls. These receptors came from a human donor in good health. Some clones in this sample may be carry-over from other donors' samples.

The chain joins TRBV6-2 or TRBV6-3 to TRBJ2-6. This CDR3 contains 15 residues. Germline CDR1 is MNHEY and CDR2 is SVGEGT. This chain's CDR3 is CASSYTASGANVLTF.

The chain joins TRBV20-1 to TRBJ2-1; as DNA is missing, the TRBD1 call by TCRdb cannot be tested. The CDR3 spans 16 residues. Germline V gene lookup returns CDR1 DFQATT and CDR2 SNEGSKA (reference sequence). CDR3 sequence reads: CSARSNGREGYNEQFF.

The CDR3 reads CASSSVGDEQFF. The V and J genes are TRBV5-5 and TRBJ2-1; TCRdb's D gene call, TRBD1, goes unchecked for lack of DNA. This CDR3 has 12 residues. Germline loops: CDR1 SGHKS, CDR2 YYEKEE (reference sequence).

The rearrangement links TRBV28 to TRBJ2-3; TCRdb's assignment of TRBD1 cannot be checked, as there is no DNA. The CDR3 contains 15 residues. Germline-derived CDR1 and CDR2 are MDHEN and SYDVKM. CDR3 loop: CASSLGGANTDTQYF.

V gene TRBV7-2 combines with J gene TRBJ2-3; the D call of TRBD1 rests on TCRdb alone, since no DNA is present to check it. The CDR3 extends over 14 amino acids. CDR1 is SGHTA and CDR2 is FQGNSA in the germline V gene. Here the CDR3 reads CASTVTGLIDTQYF.

The chain carries TRBV11-2 and TRBJ2-7; TCRdb outputs TRBD1, but without DNA this stays unchecked. The germline gives CDR1 SGHAT, CDR2 FQNNGV. This CDR3 contains 12 residues. Here the CDR3 reads CASSKGDYEQYF.

This chain connects TRBV5-1 to TRBJ2-7; TCRdb's D call, TRBD1, is unchecked because there is no DNA. This CDR3 is built from 14 residues. Germline V gene sequence: CDR1 SGHRS, CDR2 YFSETQ. The CDR3 loop reads CASSFVQGNDEQYF.

The chain carries TRBV13 and TRBJ1-3; TCRdb lists TRBD1, though no DNA is available to test this call. This CDR3 has 16 amino acids. The germline gives CDR1 PRHDT, CDR2 FYEKMQ (reference sequence). CDR3 sequence: CASSREGFVYGNTIYF.

The J gene is TRBJ2-7, the V gene TRBV11-2; TCRdb proposes TRBD1, but this gene call is untestable without DNA. Germline V gene sequence: CDR1 SGHAT, CDR2 FQNNGV. This CDR3 is 15 amino acids long. This CDR3 reads CASSLGGGSAYEQYF.

The V gene is TRBV25-1, the J gene TRBJ1-1; TCRdb picks TRBD1, but there is no DNA to check that call. Germline V CDR1 and CDR2: MGHDK, SYGVNS. CDR3 length: 13 residues. CDR3 sequence reads: CASTTGGGTEAFF.

The genes are TRBV15 and TRBJ2-7; there is no DNA to check the TCRdb D call of TRBD1. Germline CDR1 LNHNV, CDR2 YYDKDF (reference sequence). The CDR3 loop spans 15 amino acids. The CDR3 region is CATSRVPRLPYEQYF.

The J gene is TRBJ2-7, the V gene TRBV28. The CDR3 spans 14 residues. The germline CDR1 and CDR2 sequences are MDHEN and SYDVKM. CDR3: CASSFVRMIYEQYF.

V and J are TRBV6-5 and TRBJ2-2; TCRdb reports TRBD2, a call that lacks DNA to check it against. The germline CDR1 and CDR2 sequences are MNHEY and SVGAGI. The CDR3 consists of 15 residues. Here the CDR3 reads CASSPSGRGTGELFF.

The V and J genes are TRBV7-2 and TRBJ2-3; TCRdb indicates TRBD1, and absent DNA this call remains unverified. This CDR3 spans 18 amino acids. Germline V gene sequence: CDR1 SGHTA, CDR2 FQGNSA. CDR3: CASSLASFRDRYTDTQYF.

The gene calls are TRBV9 and TRBJ2-7; as DNA is missing, the TRBD1 call by TCRdb cannot be tested. This CDR3 has 16 residues. Germline CDR1 reads SGDLS; CDR2 reads YYNGEE. The CDR3 region is CASSSPLAGVRDEQYF.

The chain is built from TRBV29-1 and TRBJ2-7; TCRdb names TRBD2, which stays unverified in the absence of DNA. CDR1 is SQVTM and CDR2 is ANQGSEA in the germline V gene. The CDR3 sequence is 15 residues long. CDR3: CSVQGGRDWSYEQYF.

The V gene is TRBV28, the J gene TRBJ2-7; TCRdb picks TRBD1, but there is no DNA to check that call. Germline values: CDR1 MDHEN, CDR2 SYDVKM. This CDR3 region has 15 residues. The CDR3 is CASSGLGQGSYEQYF.

The chain combines TRBV29-1 with TRBJ1-1; TCRdb outputs TRBD1, but without DNA this stays unchecked. Germline CDR1 is SQVTM and CDR2 is ANQGSEA. The length of the CDR3 is 11 residues. CDR3 in amino acids: CSAPQGAEAFF.

The gene calls are TRBV6-2 or TRBV6-3 and TRBJ1-6; TCRdb indicates TRBD1, and absent DNA this call remains unverified. This CDR3 has 13 residues. Germline CDR1 MNHEY, CDR2 SVGEGT. The CDR3 spells CAGSGTENSPIHF.

The chain links TRBV29-1 to TRBJ2-7. The CDR3 runs 13 residues. The germline CDR1 and CDR2 sequences are SQVTM and ANQGSEA. The CDR3 protein is CSVGIYGNYEQYF.

This rearrangement joins TRBV28 to TRBJ2-5; the TCRdb D gene call, TRBD1, has no DNA to confirm it. CDR1 is MDHEN and CDR2 is SYDVKM in the germline V gene. This CDR3 comprises 14 residues. CDR3 in amino acids: CASSTTGNQETQYF.

The chain employs TRBV29-1 and TRBJ2-3; TCRdb calls TRBD1, which cannot be checked without DNA. Germline CDR1 reads SQVTM; CDR2 reads ANQGSEA. The CDR3 extends over 18 amino acids. CDR3 amino acids: CSVEQLIGSGGVTDTQYF.

The chain has TRBV18 and TRBJ2-3; TCRdb reports TRBD1, a call that lacks DNA to check it against. Per the germline V gene, CDR1 is KGHSH and CDR2 is LQKENI. This CDR3 region has 14 residues. The CDR3 protein is CASSPAGATDTQYF.

The CDR3 here is CASSYFRQGTDGELFF. The rearrangement uses TRBV6-6 and TRBJ2-2; TCRdb proposes TRBD1, but this gene call is untestable without DNA. The CDR3 runs 16 residues. Germline loops: CDR1 MNHNY, CDR2 SVGAGI (reference sequence).

The chain is built from TRBV4-2 and TRBJ2-7; TCRdb lists TRBD2, though no DNA is available to test this call. The CDR3 runs 19 residues. Germline CDR1 is LGHNA and CDR2 is YNFKEQ. The CDR3 region is CASSHQGLAGGQNSYEQYF.

This sequence joins TRBV7-6 and TRBJ2-3; there is no DNA to check the TCRdb D call of TRBD1. There are 15 residues in the CDR3. Germline V gives CDR1 SGHVS, CDR2 FNYEAQ. This chain's CDR3 is CASSPLDRGRDTQYF.